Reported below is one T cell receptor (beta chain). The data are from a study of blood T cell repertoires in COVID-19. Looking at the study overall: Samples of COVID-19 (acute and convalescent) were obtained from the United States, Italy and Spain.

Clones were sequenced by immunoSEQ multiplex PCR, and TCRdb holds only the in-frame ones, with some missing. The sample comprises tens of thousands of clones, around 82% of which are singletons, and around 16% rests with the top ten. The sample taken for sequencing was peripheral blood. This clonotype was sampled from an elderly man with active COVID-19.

CDR3 region: CASRSGGAISYEQYF. CDR3 sequence (DNA): TGTGCCAGCAGGAGCGGGGGGGCAATCTCCTACGAGCAGTACTTC. V is TRBV5-5 and J is TRBJ2-7, with 10 bases identical to TRBD2. CDR3 length: 15 residues. V gave up 5 bases and J gave up 0 bases; unmatched junction bases: 5. Germline values: CDR1 SGHKS, CDR2 YYEKEE (reference sequence).